This is a list of T cell receptor beta chains from one sample in a study of blood T cell repertoires in COVID-19. Assay used: immunoSEQ multiplex PCR; TCRdb lists only in-frame clones, some missing. This table holds 88,000 or so clones, over 75% found once. The sequencing input was peripheral blood. These receptors originate from a man in his 60s with acute or convalescent COVID-19. Each CDR3 is given with its conserved first and last residue. A D gene is named only where the DNA matches it firmly.

V gene	J gene	D gene	CDR3 DNA	CDR3 protein
TRBV4-3	TRBJ1-4	TRBD1	TGCGCCAGCAGCCAATATCCGGGACAGCGGAGTGAAAAACTGTTTTTT	CASSQYPGQRSEKLFF
TRBV28	TRBJ2-7	TRBD1	TGTGCCAGCAGTTTATTCAGGGGGTTTGGGCAGTACTTC	CASSLFRGFGQYF
TRBV12-5	TRBJ1-2	TRBD1	TGTGCTAGTGGTTCCCAGGGGGACTATGGCTACACCTTC	CASGSQGDYGYTF
TRBV29-1	TRBJ1-1	TRBD1	TGCAGCGTGGGGACAGGCGAAGCTTTCTTT	CSVGTGEAFF
TRBV5-4	TRBJ1-1	NA	TGTGCCAGCAGCTTTCCGGGACAGAACACTGAAGCTTTCTTT	CASSFPGQNTEAFF
TRBV5-1	TRBJ1-6	TRBD1	TGCGCCACTCGACAGGGGCCGGGTTCACCCCTCCACTTT	CATRQGPGSPLHF
TRBV5-6	TRBJ1-3	NA	TGTGCCAGCAGCTTTGGCAGATGGAGCTCTGGAAACACCATATATTTT	CASSFGRWSSGNTIYF
TRBV4-1	TRBJ2-2	TRBD2	TGCGCCAGCAGCCTAACTAGCGGGAGGACTGGCACCGGGGAGCTGTTTTTT	CASSLTSGRTGTGELFF
TRBV11-2	TRBJ1-1	TRBD1	TGTGCCAGCAGTTCTTTAGACAGGGGATGGACTGAAGCTTTCTTT	CASSSLDRGWTEAFF
TRBV2	TRBJ2-7	TRBD2	TGTGCCAGCAGTGTTCTAGCGGGAGTCGACGAGCAGTACTTC	CASSVLAGVDEQYF